Each of the 3 T cell receptor beta chains below was sequenced from the same sample in a study of regulatory T cells in long-lasting Graves disease. Library construction for TCR beta used iRepertoire HTBI primers and Arm-PCR of CDR3 regions. TCRdb re-called the multiplex PCR reads through MiXCR, storing one row per CDR3 protein. Among about 220,000 distinct CDR3 sequences listed, about 19% were seen once. Time point in this sample: newly diagnosed GD, antithyroid drugs for less than 3 months. PBMCs were the source of the RNA used for TCR sequencing. Separately, the same data were catalogued under a study of T cells in Graves' hyperthyroidism and ophthalmopathy.

This specimen was peripheral blood mononuclear cells (PBMCs), taken at new diagnosis, from a patient treated with antithyroid drugs. The receptors originated from a woman aged 25 to 45 with Graves disease.

In its sample, this clonotype was seen many times. The V gene is TRBV3-1, the J gene TRBJ2-1, with 12 bases aligning to TRBD2. Germline V lookup: CDR1 LGHDT, CDR2 YNNKEL (reference sequence). With V trimmed by 6 bases and J by 8 bases, 5 bases remained unmatched. CDR3 size: 14 residues. The CDR3 region is CASRLAGGSDEQFF. CDR3 in DNA: TGTGCCAGCAGGCTAGCGGGAGGGAGCGATGAGCAGTTCTTC.

At least ten counts were recorded for this clonotype. CDR3 sequence: CASSSRLGGGRAFF. The DNA for the CDR3 is TGTGCCAGCAGTTCACGGCTCGGGGGCGGGAGGGCTTTCTTT. The chain employs TRBV12-3 or TRBV12-4 and TRBJ1-1; D is possibly TRBD1 (6 bases). The CDR3 has 14 residues. Deletions cut 4 bases from V and 11 bases from J, with 20 bases between.

This clonotype was counted at least ten times. This chain links TRBV14 with TRBJ2-5; weak D call: TRBD2 (5 bases). Germline values: CDR1 SGHDN, CDR2 FVKESK. The CDR3 extends over 15 amino acids. The ends were cut back, 0 bases at V and 1 base at J, with 9 bases in the middle. The CDR3 here is CASSQDLAIQETQYF. The CDR3, as DNA: TGTGCCAGCAGCCAAGATTTAGCGATCCAAGAGACCCAGTACTTC.